These 20 T cell receptor beta chains were all obtained from the same sample, sequenced in a study of identical twins. TCRdb re-called the 5' RACE reads with MiXCR, one entry per CDR3 protein. This sample yields 1,800,000 or so distinct CDR3 sequences, of which under 35% are seen a single time; approximately 0.25% belongs to the top ten. Input material: cord blood. The origin of the receptors is a newborn girl in good health.

J is TRBJ2-5 and V is TRBV3-1; 7 bases map to TRBD2. V lost 1 base and J lost 6; bases outside the gene matches: 11. CDR1 LGHDT and CDR2 YNNKEL come from the germline V gene (reference sequence). The CDR3 is 16 residues long. CDR3 DNA sequence: TGTGCCAGCAGCCAAGGGCTAGCGGTTGCGGAACAGACCCAGTACTTC. Translation gives CASSQGLAVAEQTQYF.

The chain recombines TRBV5-6 with TRBJ2-7, with D unclear. CDR1 is SGHDT, CDR2 YYEEEE, per germline. The CDR3 runs 14 residues. Trimming took 1 base from V and 2 from J, leaving 10 bases between them. The CDR3 DNA reads TGTGCCAGCAGCTTGCCAGATCCCCCCTACGAGCAGTACTTC. It encodes CASSLPDPPYEQYF.

The chain links TRBV20-1 to TRBJ2-3, with 8 bases matching TRBD2. Trimming cost V 6 bases and J 2 bases; bases outside gene matches: 7. Germline CDR1 reads DFQATT; CDR2 reads SNEGSKA (reference sequence). The CDR3 is 14 amino acids. This CDR3 is CSADGAGDTDTQYF. The CDR3, as DNA: TGCAGTGCCGATGGAGCGGGGGACACAGATACGCAGTATTTT.

This rearrangement joins TRBV21-1 to TRBJ1-4; TRBD1, the table's D call, was not compared with the DNA. TRBV21-1 is classified as a pseudogene. The CDR3 is 19 amino acids. The CDR3 DNA sequence: TGTGCCAGCAGCAAAAAAGTGCTTTGGGCCGGGACAGGGAATGAAAAACTGTTTTTT. It encodes CASSKKVLWAGTGNEKLFF.

In this sample, this clonotype turned up a few times. J is TRBJ2-2 and V is TRBV9, with 9 bases that match TRBD1. CDR1 is SGDLS, CDR2 YYNGEE, per germline. This CDR3 is built from 17 residues. V gave up 4 bases and J gave up 2 bases; unmatched junction bases: 9. The CDR3 here is CASSPRTGGLNTGELFF. CDR3 sequence (DNA): TGTGCCAGCAGCCCGAGAACAGGGGGCCTCAACACCGGGGAGCTGTTTTTT.

This clonotype has just a few counts. The chain employs TRBV20-1 and TRBJ1-4; a weak D match, TRBD1 (6 bases). In germline, CDR1 is DFQATT, CDR2 SNEGSKA (reference sequence). V was pared by 0 bases and J by 4 bases, with 9 bases between. The CDR3 runs to 14 residues. The DNA for the CDR3 is TGCAGTGCTAGAGAAGGGACAAATAATGAAAAACTGTTTTTT. As protein: CSAREGTNNEKLFF.

V and J are TRBV20-1 and TRBJ1-2, with 8 bases identical to TRBD1. The junction had 22 bases not matched to a gene; V was cut back by 5 bases and J by 5 bases. Per the germline V gene, CDR1 is DFQATT and CDR2 is SNEGSKA (reference sequence). The CDR3 is 18 amino acids. This CDR3 reads CSARLDRDRLRKGYGYTF. In DNA form, the CDR3 reads TGCAGTGCTCGATTAGATAGGGACAGGTTACGGAAGGGATATGGCTACACCTTC.

This chain links TRBV5-1 with TRBJ2-1, with TRBD1 identical over 8 bases. V lost 4 bases and J lost 4; bases outside the gene matches: 7. This CDR3 spans 15 amino acids. Germline CDR1 is SGHRS and CDR2 is YFSETQ. CDR3 amino acids: CASSLDRVGYNEQFF. As DNA, the CDR3 is TGCGCCAGCAGCCTGGACAGGGTAGGTTACAATGAGCAGTTCTTC.

The chain employs TRBV29-1 and TRBJ2-7, with 9 bases lining up with TRBD1. V shed 6 bases, J shed 0 bases, and the junction held 6 bases outside the gene matches. Per germline, CDR1 SQVTM and CDR2 ANQGSEA. The CDR3 has 14 amino acids. The CDR3 loop reads CSVARTGASYEQYF. The CDR3 DNA reads as TGCAGCGTCGCTAGGACAGGGGCCTCCTACGAGCAGTACTTC.

V usage is TRBV10-3 and J usage is TRBJ2-2; 11 nucleotides line up with TRBD2. This CDR3 contains 18 residues. Germline-derived CDR1 and CDR2 are ENHRY and SYGVKD. Trimming cost V 2 bases and J 0 bases; bases outside gene matches: 5. As DNA, the CDR3 is TGTGCCATCAGTGAGGGGACTAGCGGAGGGCCGAACACCGGGGAGCTGTTTTTT. Translated: CAISEGTSGGPNTGELFF.

The chain uses TRBV27 and TRBJ2-2; D is unclear. This CDR3 is 19 amino acids long. Germline loops: CDR1 MNHEY, CDR2 SMNVEV (reference sequence). Trimming stripped 0 bases from V and 4 bases from J, with 21 bases between. CDR3 amino acids: CASSLSPRISRDPTGELFF. The CDR3 region has the DNA TGTGCCAGCAGTTTATCGCCCCGCATATCCCGCGACCCCACCGGGGAGCTGTTTTTT.

The chain carries TRBV6-1 and TRBJ2-3; 14 bases align to TRBD2. The V gene's germline CDR1 is MNHNS and CDR2 SASEGT. The CDR3 is made up of 18 amino acids. The V segment lost 3 bases and the J segment 6 bases; nucleotides outside the gene matches: 11. Here the CDR3 DNA reads TGTGCCAGCAGTGACCTTATTCGGACTAGCGGGGGGTCGGATACGCAGTATTTT. It codes for CASSDLIRTSGGSDTQYF.

The chain links TRBV20-1 to TRBJ2-3, with 9 bases lining up with TRBD2. From germline, CDR1 is DFQATT and CDR2 SNEGSKA (reference sequence). V lost 3 bases to trimming and J lost 2 bases; unmatched junction nucleotides: 6. The CDR3 length is 15 residues. The CDR3 DNA reads TGCAGTGCTAGTTGGACTAGCGAGTACACAGATACGCAGTATTTT. This sequence encodes CSASWTSEYTDTQYF.

The CDR3 here is CSARVPDFYEQYF. CDR3 sequence (DNA): TGCAGTGCTAGAGTCCCCGACTTTTACGAGCAGTACTTC. The chain recombines TRBV20-1 with TRBJ2-5, with D unclear. The end of the DNA aligns better with TRBJ2-7, so the J call may be wrong. Germline V lookup: CDR1 DFQATT, CDR2 SNEGSKA (reference sequence). CDR3 length equals 13 residues.

The V gene is TRBV3-1, the J gene TRBJ2-7, with D possibly TRBD2 on 5 matching bases. The CDR3 covers 11 residues. Germline V gene lookup returns CDR1 LGHDT and CDR2 YNNKEL (reference sequence). Trimming cost V 3 bases and J 10 bases, with 10 bases left between them. The CDR3 sequence is CASSHGETQYV. CDR3 in DNA: TGTGCCAGCAGCCACGGGGAGACCCAGTACGTC.

The chain employs TRBV6-6 and TRBJ2-2; D not resolved. Germline loops: CDR1 MNHNY, CDR2 SVGAGI (reference sequence). CDR3 length: 14 amino acids. V was trimmed by 0 bases and J by 7 bases, leaving 9 bases between them. CDR3 region: CASSYSFEVGELFF. In nucleotides, the CDR3 is TGTGCCAGCAGTTACTCGTTTGAGGTCGGGGAGCTGTTTTTT.

The rearrangement uses TRBV7-9 and TRBJ1-1; D may be TRBD1 (5 bases). Germline CDR1 reads SEHNR; CDR2 reads FQNEAQ (reference sequence). V was shortened by 7 bases and J by 5 bases, with 11 bases between the two germline ends. The CDR3 loop spans 12 amino acids. The CDR3 sequence: CASTFGGTEAFF. CDR3 sequence (DNA): TGTGCCAGCACCTTCGGGGGGACTGAAGCTTTCTTT.

A single count supports this clonotype. V gene TRBV20-1 combines with J gene TRBJ1-5; 7 positions match TRBD1. The junction had 7 bases not matched to a gene; V was cut back by 0 bases and J by 5 bases. Germline CDR1 DFQATT, CDR2 SNEGSKA (reference sequence). There are 15 residues in the CDR3. In nucleotides, the CDR3 is TGCAGTGCTAGAGACCTTCAGGGGGGGGATCAGCCCCAGCATTTT. Amino acid sequence: CSARDLQGGDQPQHF.

This sequence joins TRBV6-6 and TRBJ2-3, with 10 bases that match TRBD2. This CDR3 has 16 residues. Trimming cost V 0 bases and J 6 bases; bases outside gene matches: 6. Germline CDR1 is MNHNY and CDR2 is SVGAGI (reference sequence). CDR3: CASSYSPTSGADTQYF. CDR3 bases: TGTGCCAGCAGTTACTCGCCTACTAGCGGGGCGGATACGCAGTATTTT.

This clonotype was seen a handful of times. The rearrangement uses TRBV28 and TRBJ2-1; D uncertain. Trimming stripped 7 bases from V and 0 bases from J, with 10 bases between. The CDR3 runs 14 residues. Germline CDR1 MDHEN, CDR2 SYDVKM. The CDR3 DNA reads as TGTGCCAGCAATCGGGCGCGCTCCTACAATGAGCAGTTCTTC. Amino acids: CASNRARSYNEQFF.